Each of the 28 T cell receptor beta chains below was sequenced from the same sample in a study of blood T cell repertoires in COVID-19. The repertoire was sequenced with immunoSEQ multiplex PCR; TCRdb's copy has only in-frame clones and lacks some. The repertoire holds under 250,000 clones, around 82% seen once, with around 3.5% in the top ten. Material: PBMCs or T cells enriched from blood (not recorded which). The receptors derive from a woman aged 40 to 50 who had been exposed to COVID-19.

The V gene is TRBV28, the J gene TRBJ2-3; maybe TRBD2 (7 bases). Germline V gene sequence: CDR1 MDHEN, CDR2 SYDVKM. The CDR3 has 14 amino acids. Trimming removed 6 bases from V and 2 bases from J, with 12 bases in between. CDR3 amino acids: CASRGGAVTDTQYF. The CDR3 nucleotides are TGTGCCAGCAGGGGGGGGGCAGTCACAGATACGCAGTATTTT. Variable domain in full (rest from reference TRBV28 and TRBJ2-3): DVKVTQSSRYLVKRTGEKVFLECVQDMDHENMFWYRQDPGLGLRLIYFSYDVKMKEKGDIPEGYSVSREKKERFSLILESASTNQTSMYLCASRGGAVTDTQYFGPGTRLTVL.

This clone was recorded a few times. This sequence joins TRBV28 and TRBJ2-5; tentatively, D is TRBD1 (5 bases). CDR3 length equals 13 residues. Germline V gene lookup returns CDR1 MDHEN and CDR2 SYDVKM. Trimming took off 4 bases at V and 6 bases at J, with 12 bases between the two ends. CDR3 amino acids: CASSSHRSQTQYF. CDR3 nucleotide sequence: TGTGCCAGCAGTTCGCACAGGAGCCAGACCCAGTACTTC.

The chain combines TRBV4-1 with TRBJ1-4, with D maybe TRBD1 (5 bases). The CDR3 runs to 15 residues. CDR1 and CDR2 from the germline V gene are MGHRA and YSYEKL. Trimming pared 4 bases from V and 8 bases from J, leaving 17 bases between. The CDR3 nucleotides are TGCGCCAGCAGCCCTCCCCAGGGTGGGGTGGAAAAACTGTTTTTT. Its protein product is CASSPPQGGVEKLFF.

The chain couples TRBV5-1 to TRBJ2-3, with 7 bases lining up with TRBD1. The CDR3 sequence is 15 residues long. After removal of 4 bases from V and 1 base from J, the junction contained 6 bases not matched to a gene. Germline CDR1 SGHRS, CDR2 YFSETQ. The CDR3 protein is CASSRDRRGTDTQYF. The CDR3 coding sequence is TGCGCCAGCAGCCGGGACAGACGGGGCACAGATACGCAGTATTTT.

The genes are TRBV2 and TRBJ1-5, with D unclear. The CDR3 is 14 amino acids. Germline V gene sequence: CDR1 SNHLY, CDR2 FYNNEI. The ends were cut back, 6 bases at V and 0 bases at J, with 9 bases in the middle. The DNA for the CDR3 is TGTGCCAGCAGCCGGGAAAATAGCAATCAGCCCCAGCATTTT. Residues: CASSRENSNQPQHF.

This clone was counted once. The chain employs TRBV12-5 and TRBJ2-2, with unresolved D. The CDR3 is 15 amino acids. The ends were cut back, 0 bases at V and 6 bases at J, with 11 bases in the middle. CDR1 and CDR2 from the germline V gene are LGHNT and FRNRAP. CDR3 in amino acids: CASGLVTVLAGELFF. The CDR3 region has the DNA TGTGCTAGTGGTTTGGTAACGGTTTTGGCCGGGGAGCTGTTTTTT.

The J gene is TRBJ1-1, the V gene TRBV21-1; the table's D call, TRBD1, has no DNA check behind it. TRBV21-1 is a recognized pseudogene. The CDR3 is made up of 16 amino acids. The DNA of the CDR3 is TGTGCCAGCAACCCTAAACCGGGACAGGGAGGCACTGAAGCTTTCTTT. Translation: CASNPKPGQGGTEAFF.

CDR3 loop: CASSYSRGRNTIYF. CDR3 sequence (DNA): TGTGCCAGCAGTTACTCCAGGGGAAGAAACACCATATATTTT. The rearrangement uses TRBV6-5 and TRBJ1-3; D is perhaps TRBD1 (6 bases). Germline values: CDR1 MNHEY, CDR2 SVGAGI. V was pared by 0 bases and J by 5 bases, with 8 bases between. This CDR3 is 14 amino acids long.

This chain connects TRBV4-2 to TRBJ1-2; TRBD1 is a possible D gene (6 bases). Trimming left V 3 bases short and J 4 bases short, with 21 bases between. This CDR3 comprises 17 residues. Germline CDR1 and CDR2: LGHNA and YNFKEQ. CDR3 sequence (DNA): TGTGCCAGCAGCCATCAGAGGGAGAGGGGGACGCCCTATGGCTACACCTTC. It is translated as CASSHQRERGTPYGYTF.

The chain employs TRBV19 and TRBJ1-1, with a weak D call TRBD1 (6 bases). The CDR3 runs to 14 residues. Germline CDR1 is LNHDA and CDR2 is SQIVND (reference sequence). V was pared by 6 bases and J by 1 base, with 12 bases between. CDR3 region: CASRLGTPNTEAFF. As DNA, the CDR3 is TGTGCCAGTAGACTCGGGACACCGAACACTGAAGCTTTCTTT.

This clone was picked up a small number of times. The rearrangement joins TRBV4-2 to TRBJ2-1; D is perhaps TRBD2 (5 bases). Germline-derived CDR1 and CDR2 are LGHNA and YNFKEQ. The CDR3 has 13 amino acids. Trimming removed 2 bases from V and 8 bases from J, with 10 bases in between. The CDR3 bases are TGTGCCAGCAGCCAACAAGGGCGGGATGAGCAGTTCTTC. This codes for CASSQQGRDEQFF.

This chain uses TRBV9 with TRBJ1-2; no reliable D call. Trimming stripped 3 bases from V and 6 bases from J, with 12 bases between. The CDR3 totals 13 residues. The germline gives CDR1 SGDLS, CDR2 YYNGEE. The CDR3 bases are TGTGCCAGCAGCGCTGCGGGGAGGGATGGCTACACCTTC. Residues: CASSAAGRDGYTF.

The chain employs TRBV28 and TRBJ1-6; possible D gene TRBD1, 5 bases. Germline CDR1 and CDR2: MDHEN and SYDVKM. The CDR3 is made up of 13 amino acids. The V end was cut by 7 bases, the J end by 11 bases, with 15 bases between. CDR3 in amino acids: CASTTTARTPLHF. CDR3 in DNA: TGTGCCAGCACCACGACAGCTAGGACACCCCTCCACTTT.

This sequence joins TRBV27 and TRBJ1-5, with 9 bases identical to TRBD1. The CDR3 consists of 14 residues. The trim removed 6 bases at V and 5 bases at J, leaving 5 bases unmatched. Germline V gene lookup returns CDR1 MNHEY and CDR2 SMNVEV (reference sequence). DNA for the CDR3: TGTGCCAGCAGCCCTACAGGGGGCTATCAGCCCCAGCATTTT. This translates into CASSPTGGYQPQHF.

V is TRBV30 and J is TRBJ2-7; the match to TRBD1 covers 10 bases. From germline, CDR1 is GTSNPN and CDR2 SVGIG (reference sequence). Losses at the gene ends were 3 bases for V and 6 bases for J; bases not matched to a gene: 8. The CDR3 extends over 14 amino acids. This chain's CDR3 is CAWRTTGGSGEQYF. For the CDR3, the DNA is TGTGCCTGGAGGACGACAGGGGGCTCGGGCGAGCAGTACTTC.

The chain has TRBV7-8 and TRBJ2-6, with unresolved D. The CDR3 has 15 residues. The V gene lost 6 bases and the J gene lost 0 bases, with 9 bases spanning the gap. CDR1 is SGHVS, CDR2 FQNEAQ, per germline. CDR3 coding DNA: TGTGCCAGCAGTTATTTTAGCTCTGGGGCCAACGTCCTGACTTTC. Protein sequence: CASSYFSSGANVLTF.

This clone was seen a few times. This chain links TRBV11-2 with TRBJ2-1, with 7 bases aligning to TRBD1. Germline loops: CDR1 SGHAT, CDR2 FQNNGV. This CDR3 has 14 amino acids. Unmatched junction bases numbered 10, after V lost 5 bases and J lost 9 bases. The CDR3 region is CASSRQGAVGEQFF. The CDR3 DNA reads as TGTGCCAGCAGCAGACAGGGTGCTGTGGGTGAGCAGTTCTTC.

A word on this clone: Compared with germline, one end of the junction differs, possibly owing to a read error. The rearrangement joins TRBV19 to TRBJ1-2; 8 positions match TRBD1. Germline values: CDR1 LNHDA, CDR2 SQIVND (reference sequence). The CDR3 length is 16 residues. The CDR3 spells CASGVGTGRSDYSYTF. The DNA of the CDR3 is TGTGCCAGTGGGGTCGGGACAGGAAGATCCGACTATAGCTACACCTTC.

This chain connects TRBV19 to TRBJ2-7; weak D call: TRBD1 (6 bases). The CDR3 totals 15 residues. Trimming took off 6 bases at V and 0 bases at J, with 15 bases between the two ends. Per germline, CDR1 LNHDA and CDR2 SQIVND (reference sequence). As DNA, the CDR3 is TGTGCCAGTAGGAAAAACAGGGCCAGCTCCTACGAGCAGTACTTC. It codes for CASRKNRASSYEQYF.

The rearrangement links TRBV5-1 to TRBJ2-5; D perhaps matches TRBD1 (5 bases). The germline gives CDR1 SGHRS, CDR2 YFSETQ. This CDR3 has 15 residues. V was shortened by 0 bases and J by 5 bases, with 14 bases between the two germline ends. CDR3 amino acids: CASSLEQALGETQYF. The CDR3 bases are TGCGCCAGCAGCTTGGAACAGGCTCTTGGGGAGACCCAGTACTTC.

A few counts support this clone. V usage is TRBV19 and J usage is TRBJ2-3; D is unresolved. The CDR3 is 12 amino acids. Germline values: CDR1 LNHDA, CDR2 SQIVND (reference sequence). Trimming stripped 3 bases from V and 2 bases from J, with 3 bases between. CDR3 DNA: TGTGCCAGTAGTATGTACACAGATACGCAGTATTTT. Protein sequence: CASSMYTDTQYF.

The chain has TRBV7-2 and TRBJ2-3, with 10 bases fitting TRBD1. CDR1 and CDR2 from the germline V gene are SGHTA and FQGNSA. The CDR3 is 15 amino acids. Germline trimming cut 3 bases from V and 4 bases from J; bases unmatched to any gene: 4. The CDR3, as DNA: TGTGCCAGCAGCTTCTCGGGACAGGGGTCAGATACGCAGTATTTT. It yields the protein CASSFSGQGSDTQYF.

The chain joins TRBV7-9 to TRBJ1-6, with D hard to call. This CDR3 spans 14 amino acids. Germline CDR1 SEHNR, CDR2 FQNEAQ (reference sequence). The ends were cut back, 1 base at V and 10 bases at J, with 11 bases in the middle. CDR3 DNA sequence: TGTGCCAGCAGCTTAGAGGGTGGGAGGTCACCCCTCCACTTT. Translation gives CASSLEGGRSPLHF.

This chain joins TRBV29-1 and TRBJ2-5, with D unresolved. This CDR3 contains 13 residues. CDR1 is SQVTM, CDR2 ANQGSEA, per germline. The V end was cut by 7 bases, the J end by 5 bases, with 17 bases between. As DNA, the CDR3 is TGCAGCGACCGCCGCGGCTTTGGGGAGACCCAGTACTTC. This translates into CSDRRGFGETQYF. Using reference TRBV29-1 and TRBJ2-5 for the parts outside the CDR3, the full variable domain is SAVISQKPSRDICQRGTSLTIQCQVDSQVTMMFWYRQQPGQSLTLIATANQGSEATYESGFVIDKFPISRPNLTFSTLTVSNMSPEDSSIYLCSDRRGFGETQYFGPGTRLLVL.

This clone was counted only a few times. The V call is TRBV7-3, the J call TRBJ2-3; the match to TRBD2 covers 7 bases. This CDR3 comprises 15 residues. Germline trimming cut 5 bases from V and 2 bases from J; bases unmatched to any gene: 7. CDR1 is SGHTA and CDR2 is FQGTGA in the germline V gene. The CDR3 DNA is TGTGCCAGCAGCCCCCTTGGGGGGGACACAGATACGCAGTATTTT. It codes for CASSPLGGDTDTQYF. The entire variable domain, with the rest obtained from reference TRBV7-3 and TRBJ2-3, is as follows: GAGVSQTPSNKVTEKGKYVELRCDPISGHTALYWYRQSLGQGPEFLIYFQGTGAADDSGLPNDRFFAVRPEGSVSTLKIQRTERGDSAVYLCASSPLGGDTDTQYFGPGTRLTVL.

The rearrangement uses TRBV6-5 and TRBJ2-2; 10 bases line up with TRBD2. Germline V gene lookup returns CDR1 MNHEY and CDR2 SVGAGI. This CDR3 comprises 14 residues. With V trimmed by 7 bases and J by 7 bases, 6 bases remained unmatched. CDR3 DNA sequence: TGTGCCAGCAAAAGCGGGGGGGCTGGCGGGGAGCTGTTTTTT. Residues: CASKSGGAGGELFF.

As DNA, the CDR3 is TGTGCCAGCAGCTTATCAATGAACACTGAAGCTTTCTTT. This gives the protein CASSLSMNTEAFF. The rearrangement uses TRBV5-4 and TRBJ1-1; D gene uncertain. Between the trimmed V and J ends, which lost 2 bases and 0 bases, there was a span of 5 bases. This CDR3 is 13 amino acids long. CDR1 is SGHNT and CDR2 is YYREEE in the germline V gene (reference sequence).

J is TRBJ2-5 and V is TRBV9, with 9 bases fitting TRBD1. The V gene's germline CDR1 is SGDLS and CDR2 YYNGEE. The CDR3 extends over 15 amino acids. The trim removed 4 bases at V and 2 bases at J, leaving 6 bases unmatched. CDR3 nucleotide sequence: TGTGCCAGCAGCAGACAGGGGGTACCACAAGAGACCCAGTACTTC. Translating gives CASSRQGVPQETQYF.